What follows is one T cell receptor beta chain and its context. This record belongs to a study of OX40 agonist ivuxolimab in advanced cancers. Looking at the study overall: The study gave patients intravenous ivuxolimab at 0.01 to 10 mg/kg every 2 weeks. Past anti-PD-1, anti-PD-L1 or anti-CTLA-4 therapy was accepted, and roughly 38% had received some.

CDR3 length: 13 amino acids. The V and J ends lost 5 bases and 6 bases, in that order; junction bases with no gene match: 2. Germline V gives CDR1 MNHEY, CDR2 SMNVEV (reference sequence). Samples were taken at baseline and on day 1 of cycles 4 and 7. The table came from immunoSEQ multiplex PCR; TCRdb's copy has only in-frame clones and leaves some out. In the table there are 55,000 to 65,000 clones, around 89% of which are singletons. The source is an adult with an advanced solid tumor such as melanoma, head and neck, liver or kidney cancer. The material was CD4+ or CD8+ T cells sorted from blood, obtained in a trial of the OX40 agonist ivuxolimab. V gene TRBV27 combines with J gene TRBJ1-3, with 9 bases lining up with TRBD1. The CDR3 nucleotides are TGTGCCAGCAGTCGGACAGGGGAAAACACCATATATTTT. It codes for CASSRTGENTIYF.